The rows below give T cell receptor beta chains drawn from one sample of a study of blood T cell repertoires in COVID-19. Produced via immunoSEQ multiplex PCR; TCRdb's table is partial and in-frame only. The sample consists of 180,000 or so clones, roughly 88% of them appearing once. Sequenced material: PBMCs or T cells enriched from blood (not recorded which). Receptor source: a woman aged 55-69 years who had recovered from COVID-19. CDR3s include the opening cysteine and the closing phenylalanine or tryptophan. Each record gives: V gene, D gene, J gene, clone size, CDR3 DNA, CDR3 protein. A D gene is named only where the DNA matches it firmly. Size is stated for part of the rows, as once, few or many counts, or as a class when the clone is expanded.

TRBV2	TRBD1	TRBJ2-3	-	TGTGCCAGCAGGGGGGACAGATCCACAGATACGCAGTATTTT	CASRGDRSTDTQYF
TRBV28	-	TRBJ1-5	-	TGTGCCAGCAGTCCACAGGGCAGTTACAATCAGCCCCAGCATTTT	CASSPQGSYNQPQHF
TRBV30	-	TRBJ1-1	-	TGTGCCTGGAGGGTACAAATGAACACTGAAGCTTTCTTT	CAWRVQMNTEAFF
TRBV11-2	TRBD1	TRBJ1-3	-	TGTGCCAGCAGCTTAGAACCATTCTGGACAGGGTCTGGAAACACCATATATTTT	CASSLEPFWTGSGNTIYF
TRBV5-4	-	TRBJ1-1	-	TGTGCCAGCAGCGCGGACAGATCCACTGAAGCTTTCTTT	CASSADRSTEAFF
TRBV19	TRBD2	TRBJ2-2	-	TGTGCCAGTAGTGGCGGGAGAGCATCCGGGGAGCTGTTTTTT	CASSGGRASGELFF
TRBV19	-	TRBJ1-5	-	TGTGCCAGCGTGGGGACTACCAGCAATCAGCCCCAGCATTTT	CASVGTTSNQPQHF
TRBV5-1	-	TRBJ2-2	-	TGCGCCAGCAGCTTGCGGGGGGCCCCGAACACCGGGGAGCTGTTTTTT	CASSLRGAPNTGELFF
TRBV9	TRBD1	TRBJ2-1	-	TGTGCCAGCAGCGCGCGGACAGGGGGTTACAATGAGCAGTTCTTC	CASSARTGGYNEQFF
TRBV18	-	TRBJ1-5	-	TGTGCCAGCTCACCCAGGGAGGCTAGTATCAATCAGCCCCAGCATTTT	CASSPREASINQPQHF
TRBV3-1/TRBV3-2	-	TRBJ2-3	-	TGTGCCAGCAGCCACGGTTTAGATACGCAGTATTTT	CASSHGLDTQYF
TRBV13	-	TRBJ2-3	-	TGTGCCAGCAGCTTCACCGGGGGCACAGATACGCAGTATTTT	CASSFTGGTDTQYF
TRBV11-2	-	TRBJ1-6	few	TGTGCCAGCAGCTTCGGAGTGGCAGGGGCGTCACCCCTCCACTTT	CASSFGVAGASPLHF
TRBV2	-	TRBJ1-2	-	TGTGCCACACGCCAGGACAACTCTAAATATGGCTACACCTTC	CATRQDNSKYGYTF
TRBV5-1	-	TRBJ2-2	once	TGCGCCAGCAGCACTGAAAATACCGGGGAGCTGTTTTTT	CASSTENTGELFF
TRBV5-4	-	TRBJ2-3	-	TGTGCCAGCAGGGGAGGAGTGGGCACAGATACGCAGTATTTT	CASRGGVGTDTQYF
TRBV6-6	-	TRBJ1-2	-	TGTGCCAGCAGTTTGGACAGTACGGGTGGCTACACCTTC	CASSLDSTGGYTF
TRBV2	TRBD2	TRBJ2-3	-	TGTGCCAGCAGTGGGGTAGCGGGACGGGGAGATACGCAGTATTTT	CASSGVAGRGDTQYF
TRBV7-3	TRBD2	TRBJ2-7	-	TGTGCCAGCAGCTTCATCGGTCGTTGGCGGGGGAGCTCCTACGAGCAGTACTTC	CASSFIGRWRGSSYEQYF
TRBV4-1	-	TRBJ1-3	-	TGCGCCAGCAGCCAAGGGCTTACCGGAGAGGTATCTGGAAACACCATATATTTT	CASSQGLTGEVSGNTIYF
TRBV4-1	-	TRBJ1-6	-	TGCGCCAGCAGCCAGGCAGCGGGAGCCTATAATTCACCCCTCCACTTT	CASSQAAGAYNSPLHF
TRBV29-1	-	TRBJ1-1	-	TGCAGCGTTGGAGGACAGTCGAACACTGAAGCTTTCTTT	CSVGGQSNTEAFF
TRBV6-5	-	TRBJ1-2	-	TGTGCCAGCAGGCAGGGCTATGGCTACACCTTC	CASRQGYGYTF
TRBV28	TRBD1	TRBJ1-1	few	TGTGCCGGGGGGACAGGCGTTGAAGCTTTCTTT	CAGGTGVEAFF
TRBV2	-	TRBJ2-3	-	TGTGCCAGCAACGGACAAACAGTTAGCACAGATACGCAGTATTTT	CASNGQTVSTDTQYF
TRBV3-1/TRBV3-2	TRBD1	TRBJ2-5	-	TGTGCCAGCAGCCCCTGGGACAGGGAGACCCAGTACTTC	CASSPWDRETQYF
TRBV19	TRBD1	TRBJ1-1	-	TGTGCCAGTAGTTTCCCCGGGACAGCTGAAGCTTTCTTT	CASSFPGTAEAFF
TRBV3-1/TRBV3-2	TRBD2	TRBJ2-3	-	TGTGCCAGCAGCCGGACTAGCGGGGGAGATACGCAGTATTTT	CASSRTSGGDTQYF
TRBV11-2	TRBD2	TRBJ2-3	-	TGTGCCAGCAGCTCCCAGCGGGGGGTAAACACAGATACGCAGTATTTT	CASSSQRGVNTDTQYF
TRBV5-1	-	TRBJ2-3	-	TGCGCCAGCAGCCGCTCCAGTGGGGAGACGCAGTATTTT	CASSRSSGETQYF
TRBV27	-	TRBJ1-2	-	TGTGCCAGCAGTCTACGACAAGGATTCGGCTACACCTTC	CASSLRQGFGYTF
TRBV28	TRBD1	TRBJ2-7	once	TGTGCCGCGACGGGACAGACCTACGAGCAGTACTTC	CAATGQTYEQYF
TRBV27	TRBD1	TRBJ1-1	-	TGTGCCAGCAGTCGTCCAGGGGGCAGCACTGAAGCTTTCTTT	CASSRPGGSTEAFF
TRBV5-1	TRBD2	TRBJ2-1	-	TGCGCCAGCAGCTTGGGCCTGGGTGAGGGTCCGAGCGGGAGCCGGGAGTTCTTC	CASSLGLGEGPSGSREFF
TRBV2	TRBD1	TRBJ1-1	-	TGTGCCAGCGACAGGGGGCGCGACACTGAAGCTTTCTTT	CASDRGRDTEAFF
TRBV3-1/TRBV3-2	-	TRBJ1-4	-	TGTGCCAGCAGCCAGCGGGGTGCGGAAAAACTGTTTTTT	CASSQRGAEKLFF
TRBV5-1	-	TRBJ1-1	once	TGCGCCAGCAGCTACAGGGTCATGAACACTGAAGCTTTCTTT	CASSYRVMNTEAFF
TRBV11-2	TRBD2	TRBJ2-7	-	TGTGCCAGCAGCTTAATGGGACTAGCGGGAATCAACGAGCAGTACTTC	CASSLMGLAGINEQYF
TRBV6-2/TRBV6-3	-	TRBJ2-2	-	TGTGCCAGCAGTATTAGGGGCACCGGGGAGCTGTTTTTT	CASSIRGTGELFF
TRBV2	TRBD1	TRBJ1-2	-	TGTGCCAGCAGTGAACGGTGGACAGGAACCTATGGCTACACCTTC	CASSERWTGTYGYTF
TRBV7-9	TRBD1	TRBJ1-3	-	TGTGCCAGCAGCCCACAGGGGGCTATGGGAAACACCATATATTTT	CASSPQGAMGNTIYF
TRBV10-3	TRBD2	TRBJ2-1	-	TGTGCCATCTCTAGCGGGAGAGACAATGAGCAGTTCTTC	CAISSGRDNEQFF
TRBV3-1/TRBV3-2	TRBD1	TRBJ1-2	once	TGTGCCACCCGAGAGACAGGGAAGGGGGATGGCTACACCTTC	CATRETGKGDGYTF